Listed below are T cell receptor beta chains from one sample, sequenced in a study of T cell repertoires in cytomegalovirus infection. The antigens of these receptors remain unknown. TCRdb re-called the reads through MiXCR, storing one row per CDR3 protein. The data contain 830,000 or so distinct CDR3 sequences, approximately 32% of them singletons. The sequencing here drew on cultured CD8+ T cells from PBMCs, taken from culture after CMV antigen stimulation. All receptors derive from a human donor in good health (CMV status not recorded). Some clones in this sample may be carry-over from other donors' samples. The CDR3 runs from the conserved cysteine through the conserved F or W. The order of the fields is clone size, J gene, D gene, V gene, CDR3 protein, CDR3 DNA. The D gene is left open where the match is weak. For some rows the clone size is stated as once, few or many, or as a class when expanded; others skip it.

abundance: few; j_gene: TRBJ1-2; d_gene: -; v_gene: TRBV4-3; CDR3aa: CASSQEGGFYGYTF; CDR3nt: TGCGCCAGCAGCCAAGAGGGCGGATTTTATGGCTACACCTTC
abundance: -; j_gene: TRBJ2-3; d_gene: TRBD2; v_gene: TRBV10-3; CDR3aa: CAINPGTSGGDTQYF; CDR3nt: TGTGCCATCAACCCCGGGACTAGCGGGGGGGATACGCAGTATTTT
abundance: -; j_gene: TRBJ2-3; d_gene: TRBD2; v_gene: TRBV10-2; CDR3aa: CASFSSGGAISTDTQYF; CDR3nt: TGCGCCAGCTTTAGTAGCGGGGGGGCTATAAGCACAGATACGCAGTATTTT
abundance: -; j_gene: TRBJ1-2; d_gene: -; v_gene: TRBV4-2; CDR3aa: CASSQDGSVIYGYTF; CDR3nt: TGTGCCAGCAGCCAAGATGGTTCGGTGATCTATGGCTACACCTTC
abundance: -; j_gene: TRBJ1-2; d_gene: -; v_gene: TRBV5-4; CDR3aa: CASSPPGDPTGGYTF; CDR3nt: TGTGCCAGCAGCCCCCCGGGGGACCCGACAGGTGGCTACACCTTC
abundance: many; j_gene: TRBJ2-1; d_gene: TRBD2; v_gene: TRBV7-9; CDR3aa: CASSLLLTGGVSNEQFF; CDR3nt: TGTGCCAGCAGCTTACTTCTCACCGGGGGGGTTTCCAATGAGCAGTTCTTC
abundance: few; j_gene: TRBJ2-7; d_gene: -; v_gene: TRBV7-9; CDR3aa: CASSQTQGIPYEQYF; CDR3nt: TGTGCCAGCAGCCAAACACAGGGTATCCCCTACGAGCAGTACTTC
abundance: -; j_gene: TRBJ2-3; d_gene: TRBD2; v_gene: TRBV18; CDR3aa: CASSPKSTGGSTDTQYF; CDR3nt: TGTGCCAGCTCACCAAAATCGACCGGGGGGAGCACAGATACGCAGTATTTT
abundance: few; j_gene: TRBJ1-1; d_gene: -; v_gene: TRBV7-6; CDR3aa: CASSILPTLGGNTEAFF; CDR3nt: TGTGCCAGCAGCATTCTCCCGACATTGGGGGGGAACACTGAAGCTTTCTTT
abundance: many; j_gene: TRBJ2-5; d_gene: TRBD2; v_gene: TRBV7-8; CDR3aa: CASSLRWTRGGETQYF; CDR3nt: TGTGCCAGCAGCTTAAGGTGGACGCGGGGGGGCGAGACCCAGTACTTC
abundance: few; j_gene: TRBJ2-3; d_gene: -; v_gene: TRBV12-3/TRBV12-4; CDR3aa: CASSFRDPDTQYF; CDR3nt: TGTGCCAGCAGTTTCAGGGATCCAGATACGCAGTATTTT
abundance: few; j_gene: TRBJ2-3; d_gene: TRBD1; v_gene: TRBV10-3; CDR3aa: CAIRDSGGRDTQYF; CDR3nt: TGTGCCATCAGAGACTCAGGGGGCAGAGATACGCAGTATTTT
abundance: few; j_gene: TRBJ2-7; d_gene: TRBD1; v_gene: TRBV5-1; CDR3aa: CASSLLDRVPYEQYF; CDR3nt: TGCGCCAGCAGCCTCCTCGACAGGGTCCCCTACGAGCAGTACTTC
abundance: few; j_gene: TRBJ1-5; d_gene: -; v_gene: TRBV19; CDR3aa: CASSMVQGGNQPQHF; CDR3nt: TGTGCCAGTAGTATGGTGCAGGGCGGCAATCAGCCCCAGCATTTT
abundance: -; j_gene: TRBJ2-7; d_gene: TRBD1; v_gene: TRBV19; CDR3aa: CASSIDDRGRFYEQYF; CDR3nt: TGTGCCAGTAGTATCGATGACAGGGGGCGCTTCTACGAGCAGTACTTC
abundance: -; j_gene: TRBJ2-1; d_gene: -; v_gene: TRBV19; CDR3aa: CASSPSVDPFNEQFF; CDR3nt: TGTGCCAGTAGTCCTAGCGTCGATCCTTTCAATGAGCAGTTCTTC
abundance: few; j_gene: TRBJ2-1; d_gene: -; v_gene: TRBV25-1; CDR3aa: CASSEYQGAGDNEQFF; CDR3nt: TGTGCCAGCAGTGAATATCAGGGGGCGGGGGACAATGAGCAGTTCTTC
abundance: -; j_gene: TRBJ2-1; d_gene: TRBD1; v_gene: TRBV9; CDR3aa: CASSAGQGNEQFF; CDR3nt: TGTGCCAGCAGCGCCGGACAGGGCAATGAGCAGTTCTTC
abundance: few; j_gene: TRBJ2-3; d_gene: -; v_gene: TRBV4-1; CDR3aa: CASSQGPGTDTQYF; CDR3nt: TGCGCCAGCAGCCAAGGACCGGGGACAGATACGCAGTATTTT
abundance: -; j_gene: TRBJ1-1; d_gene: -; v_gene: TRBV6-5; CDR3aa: CASSYSVQGRANTEAFF; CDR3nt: TGTGCCAGCAGTTACTCAGTACAGGGCAGAGCCAACACTGAAGCTTTCTTT
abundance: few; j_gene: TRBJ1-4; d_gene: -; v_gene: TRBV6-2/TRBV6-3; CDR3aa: CASSNRIPGEKLFF; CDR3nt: TGTGCCAGCAGCAACAGAATTCCAGGTGAAAAACTGTTTTTT
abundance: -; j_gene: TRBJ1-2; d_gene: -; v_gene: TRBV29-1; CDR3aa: CSVEDRPVGGNYGYTF; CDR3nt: TGCAGCGTTGAAGACCGCCCCGTGGGGGGGAACTATGGCTACACCTTC
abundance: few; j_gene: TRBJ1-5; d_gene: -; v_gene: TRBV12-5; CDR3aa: CASGFGGEYAPQHF; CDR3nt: TGTGCTAGTGGTTTCGGAGGGGAATATGCGCCCCAGCATTTT
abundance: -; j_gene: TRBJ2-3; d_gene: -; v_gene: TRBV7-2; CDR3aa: CASSLGDSRDTQYF; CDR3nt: TGTGCCAGCAGCTTGGGGGACTCACGAGATACGCAGTATTTT
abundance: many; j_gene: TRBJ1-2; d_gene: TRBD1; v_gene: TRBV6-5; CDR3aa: CASSYGTGNGYTF; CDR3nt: TGTGCCAGCAGTTACGGGACAGGGAATGGCTACACCTTC
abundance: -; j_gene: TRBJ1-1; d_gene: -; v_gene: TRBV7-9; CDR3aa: CASSFQLAEAFF; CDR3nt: TGTGCCAGCAGCTTCCAGTTGGCCGAAGCTTTCTTT
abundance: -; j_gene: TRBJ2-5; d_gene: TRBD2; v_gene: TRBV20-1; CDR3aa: CSARISGGPDQETQYF; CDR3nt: TGCAGTGCTAGAATTAGCGGGGGGCCGGACCAAGAGACCCAGTACTTC
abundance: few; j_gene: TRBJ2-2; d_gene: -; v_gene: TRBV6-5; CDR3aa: CASSYSTDRVNGELFF; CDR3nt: TGTGCCAGCAGTTACTCGACAGACCGAGTTAACGGGGAGCTGTTTTTT
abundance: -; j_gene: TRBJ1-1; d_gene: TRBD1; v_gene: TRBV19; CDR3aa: CASSIKRQGAMNTEAFF; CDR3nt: TGTGCCAGTAGTATTAAAAGGCAGGGGGCCATGAACACTGAAGCTTTCTTT
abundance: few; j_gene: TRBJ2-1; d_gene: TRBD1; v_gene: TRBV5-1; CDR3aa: CASSFDRGQFF; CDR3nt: TGCGCCAGCAGCTTTGACAGGGGGCAGTTCTTC
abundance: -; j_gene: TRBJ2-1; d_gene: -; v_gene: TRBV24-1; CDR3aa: CATSDPLRPTSTGSLNNEQFF; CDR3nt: TGTGCCACCAGTGATCCTCTTCGGCCGACGAGCACAGGGTCGTTGAACAATGAGCAGTTCTTC
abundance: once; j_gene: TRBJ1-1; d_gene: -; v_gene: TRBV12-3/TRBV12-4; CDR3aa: CASSTMGWKRENTEAFF; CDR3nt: TGTGCCAGCAGTACCATGGGTTGGAAGAGGGAGAACACTGAAGCTTTCTTT
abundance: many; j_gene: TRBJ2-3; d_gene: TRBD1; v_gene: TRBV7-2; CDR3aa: CASSLTPYRQGRTDTQYF; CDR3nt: TGTGCCAGCAGCTTAACGCCATACAGACAGGGGCGCACAGATACGCAGTATTTT
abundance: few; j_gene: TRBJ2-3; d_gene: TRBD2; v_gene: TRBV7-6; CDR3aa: CASSLTLAGGGPDTQYF; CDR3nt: TGTGCCAGCAGCTTAACCCTAGCGGGGGGCGGTCCAGATACGCAGTATTTT
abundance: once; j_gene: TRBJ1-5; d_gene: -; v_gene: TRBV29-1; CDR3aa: CSVAGTDQPQHF; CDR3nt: TGCAGCGTAGCAGGGACCGATCAGCCCCAGCATTTT
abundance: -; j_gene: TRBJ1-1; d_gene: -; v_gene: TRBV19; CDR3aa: CASSIEGNSPGSTEALF; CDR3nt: TGTGCCAGTAGTATAGAGGGGAATAGTCCAGGGAGCACTGAAGCTTTGTTT
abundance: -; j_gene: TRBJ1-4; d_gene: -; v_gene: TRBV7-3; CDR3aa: CASSPEGTYLEKLFF; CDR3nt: TGTGCCAGCAGCCCAGAGGGTACTTACTTAGAAAAACTGTTTTTT
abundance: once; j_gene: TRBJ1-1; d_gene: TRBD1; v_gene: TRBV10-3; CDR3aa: CAISEKGTGGWSGTEAFF; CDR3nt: TGTGCCATCAGTGAAAAAGGGACAGGGGGCTGGAGTGGCACTGAAGCTTTCTTT
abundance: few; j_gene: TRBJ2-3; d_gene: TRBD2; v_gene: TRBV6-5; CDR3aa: CASSYGAGGTVDTQYF; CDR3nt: TGTGCCAGCAGTTACGGGGCGGGGGGAACCGTAGATACGCAGTATTTT
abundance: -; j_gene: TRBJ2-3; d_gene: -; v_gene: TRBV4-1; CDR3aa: CASSQAGQADTQYF; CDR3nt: TGCGCCAGCAGCCAAGCAGGACAAGCAGATACGCAGTATTTT
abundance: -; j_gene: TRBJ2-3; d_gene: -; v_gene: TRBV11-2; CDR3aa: CASSLGGGRRDTQYF; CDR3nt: TGTGCCAGCAGCTTAGGTGGAGGCCGGAGGGATACGCAGTATTTT